This TCR beta chain was obtained from a study of human T cells and chemical hapten exposure. TCRdb re-called the 5' RACE reads with MiXCR, one entry per CDR3 protein. The sample lists tens of thousands of distinct CDR3 sequences, about 8% occurring once. Ten or more counts support this clonotype. This CDR3 is built from 13 residues. CDR1 and CDR2 (germline): MNHEY, SVGAGI. Germline trimming cut 9 bases from V and 4 bases from J; bases unmatched to any gene: 4. The authors extracted total RNA from unfractionated whole blood. The V call is TRBV6-5, the J call TRBJ1-5, with TRBD1 matching over 9 bases. The receptor was isolated from a male donor in good health. The CDR3 protein is CASRTGANQPQHF. The CDR3 region has the DNA TGTGCCAGTCGGACAGGGGCGAATCAGCCCCAGCATTTT.